This is a list of T cell receptor beta chains from one sample in a study of T cells in Graves' hyperthyroidism and ophthalmopathy. TCRdb ran MiXCR on the multiplex PCR reads and lists one entry per CDR3 protein. The sample carries a few hundred thousand distinct CDR3 sequences, more than 14% recorded once. Sequences were obtained from blood. These receptors came from a woman in her 30s with Graves' ophthalmopathy. Each CDR3 is given with its conserved first and last residue. A D gene is named only where the DNA matches it firmly. Part of the rows lack a size; the others show once, few, many or a class for expanded clones.

>TRBD2|.|TRBJ2-3|TRBV20-1
TGCAGTGCTGGGCCGGGGACTAGCGGGGATACGCAGTATTTT
CSAGPGTSGDTQYF
>TRBD2|many|TRBJ2-5|TRBV4-1
TGCGCCAGCAGCCACCCTCCGGGGGGAACCCAAGAGACCCAGTACTTC
CASSHPPGGTQETQYF
>TRBD1|many|TRBJ2-1|TRBV7-9
TGTGCCAGCAGCTCGCGACAGGGCATTGGGAACAATGAGCAGTTCTTC
CASSSRQGIGNNEQFF
>.|many|TRBJ2-5|TRBV5-6
TGTGCCAGCAGCTTGGCGGGCAGGTGGTTCGAAGAGACCCAGTACTTC
CASSLAGRWFEETQYF
>.|many|TRBJ1-2|TRBV7-2
TGTGCCAGCAGCCCCCCCCTCGGGGCGGGTGGCTACACCTTC
CASSPPLGAGGYTF
>TRBD2|.|TRBJ2-3|TRBV11-3
TGTGCCAGCAGCCCTAAAGGTAGCGGGAGCGCAGATACGCAGTATTTT
CASSPKGSGSADTQYF
>TRBD2|many|TRBJ2-1|TRBV20-1
TGCAGTGCCAACAGACTAGCCAATAACAATGAGCAGTTCTTC
CSANRLANNNEQFF
>.|few|TRBJ2-3|TRBV24-1
TGTGCCACCAGTGATTGGCCCATACAGAACTGGAAGGACACAGATACGCAGTATTTT
CATSDWPIQNWKDTDTQYF
>.|many|TRBJ2-5|TRBV12-5
TGTGCTAGTGGACCAGGGGTCCAGACCCAGTACTTC
CASGPGVQTQYF
>.|.|TRBJ2-2|TRBV25-1
TGTGCCAGCTCCCCCCCGGCCTTGGGTAACACCGGGGAGCTGTTTTTT
CASSPPALGNTGELFF
>.|many|TRBJ2-3|TRBV13
TGTGCCAGCCGAGAAGGGGAGCGAGCAGATACGCAGTATTTT
CASREGERADTQYF
>.|.|TRBJ2-7|TRBV6-1
TGTGCCAGCAGTGTCTCCAGGGGGGTCTACGAGCAGTACTTC
CASSVSRGVYEQYF
>TRBD2|few|TRBJ2-1|TRBV2
TGTGCCAGCAGTGAAGGCGGGGGGCACTACAATGAGCAGTTCTTC
CASSEGGGHYNEQFF
>.|many|TRBJ2-1|TRBV2
TGTGCCAGCAGTGACCAGCGGACTGCATACAATGAGCAGTTCTTC
CASSDQRTAYNEQFF
>.|few|TRBJ2-4|TRBV7-2
TGTGCCAGCAGCTTAGCTAAGGTGGGGAGGACCAAAAACATTCAGTACTTC
CASSLAKVGRTKNIQYF
>.|many|TRBJ2-7|TRBV19
TGTGCCAGTAGTATTACGGGCGCCAGCTACGAGCAGTACTTC
CASSITGASYEQYF
>TRBD2|.|TRBJ2-1|TRBV2
TGTGCCAGCAGTGAGACTAGCGGGGGTCCCTACAATGAGCAGTTCTTC
CASSETSGGPYNEQFF
>.|many|TRBJ1-4|TRBV2
TGTGCCAGCAGTGTCGAGGGGGGGGATGAAAAACTGTTTTTT
CASSVEGGDEKLFF
>.|many|TRBJ2-7|TRBV7-8
TGTGCCAGCAGCGTACACCGGGACGGACCCTACGAGCAGTACTTC
CASSVHRDGPYEQYF
>TRBD1|many|TRBJ1-6|TRBV28
TGTGCCAGCAGCGACAGCCGGGACAGAATTAATTCACCCCTCCACTTT
CASSDSRDRINSPLHF
>.|many|TRBJ2-3|TRBV11-1
TGTGCCAGCAGCTTAGCGCTGGCCGGCACAGATACGCAGTATTTT
CASSLALAGTDTQYF
>TRBD1|.|TRBJ1-5|TRBV6-1
TGTGCCAGCAGTGAGAGTGCATGGGGACAGGGGACCCAGCATTTT
CASSESAWGQGTQHF
>.|many|TRBJ2-7|TRBV18
TGTGCCAGCTCACCACCTTCCCAAAACTACGAGCAGTACTTC
CASSPPSQNYEQYF
>.|many|TRBJ1-1|TRBV14
TGTGCCAGCAGTCCTTCCCATGGGCTGGCTTTCTTT
CASSPSHGLAFF
>.|.|TRBJ1-1|TRBV29-1
TGCGGCGTCACCAGGTTAGGGGAGAACACTGAAGCTTTCTTT
CGVTRLGENTEAFF
>.|many|TRBJ2-3|TRBV28
TGTGCCAGCAGTAACCCTAGGTCCGATACGCAGTATTTT
CASSNPRSDTQYF
>.|few|TRBJ2-6|TRBV19
TGTGCCAGTAGTACGACAGTCTCTGGGGCCAACGTCCTGACTTTC
CASSTTVSGANVLTF
>.|many|TRBJ1-2|TRBV27
TGTGCCAGCAGTCCCTCCGGACCAAGGAATGGCTACACCTTC
CASSPSGPRNGYTF